The clone carrying this T cell receptor beta chain has a count of ten or more. Antigen: not known. This sample is part of a study of CD8 T cells in ankylosing spondylitis. Study observations and caveats: Characteristic, it appeared, of ankylosing spondylitis blood was a TCR beta motif of roughly eight highly homologous variants. Matched ankylosing spondylitis synovial fluid reportedly contained a significantly enriched population of disease-linked clones.

The CDR3 covers 16 residues. The trim removed 3 bases at V and 3 bases at J, leaving 11 bases unmatched. CDR1 and CDR2 from the germline V gene are SQVTM and ANQGSEA. TCRdb fed the 5' RACE reads into MiXCR, producing one record per CDR3 protein. The sample holds approximately 520,000 distinct CDR3 sequences, 5.3% seen once. The chain uses TRBV29-1 and TRBJ2-7; the match to TRBD2 covers 10 bases. This clonotype was sampled from a male donor with ankylosing spondylitis. The sequenced material came from blood, either unsorted or a sorted T cell fraction (not recorded which). The chain's CDR3 is CSVDGLAGGPDYEQYF. CDR3 bases: TGCAGCGTTGATGGGTTAGCGGGGGGACCTGACTACGAGCAGTACTTC.